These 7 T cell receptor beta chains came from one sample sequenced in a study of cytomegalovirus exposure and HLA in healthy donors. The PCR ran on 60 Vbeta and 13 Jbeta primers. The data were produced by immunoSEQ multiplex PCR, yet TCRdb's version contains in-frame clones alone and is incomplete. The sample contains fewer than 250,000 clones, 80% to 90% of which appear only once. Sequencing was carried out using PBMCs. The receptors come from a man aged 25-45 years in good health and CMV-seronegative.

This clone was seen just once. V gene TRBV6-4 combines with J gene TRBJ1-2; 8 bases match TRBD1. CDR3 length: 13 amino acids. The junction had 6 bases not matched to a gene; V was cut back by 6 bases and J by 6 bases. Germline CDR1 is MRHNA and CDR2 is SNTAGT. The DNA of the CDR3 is TGTGCCAGCAGGGAGACAGGGGCGGATGGCTACACCTTC. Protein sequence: CASRETGADGYTF.

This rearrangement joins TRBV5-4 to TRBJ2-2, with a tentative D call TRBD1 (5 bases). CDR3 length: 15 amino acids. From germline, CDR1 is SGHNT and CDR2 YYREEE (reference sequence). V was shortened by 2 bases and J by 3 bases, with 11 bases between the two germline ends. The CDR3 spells CASSFSGSDTGELFF. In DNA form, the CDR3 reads TGTGCCAGCAGCTTCTCAGGGTCGGACACCGGGGAGCTGTTTTTT.

CDR3 in DNA: TGTGCCAGCAGCGCGACTAGCGGGGGGGTTGCCGGGGAGCTGTTTTTT. Translation gives CASSATSGGVAGELFF. The rearrangement joins TRBV5-8 to TRBJ2-2, with 14 bases aligning to TRBD2. Germline lookup yields CDR1 SGHTS and CDR2 YDEGEE. CDR3 size: 16 residues. V was clipped by 4 bases and J by 6 bases; unmatched bases: 5.

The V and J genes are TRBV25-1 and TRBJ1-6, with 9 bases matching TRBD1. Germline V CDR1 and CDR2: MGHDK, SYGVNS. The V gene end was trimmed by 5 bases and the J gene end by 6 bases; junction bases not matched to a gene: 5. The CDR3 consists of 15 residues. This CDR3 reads CASSNRGQVNSPLHF. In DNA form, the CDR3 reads TGTGCCAGCAGTAACAGGGGGCAGGTTAATTCACCCCTCCACTTT. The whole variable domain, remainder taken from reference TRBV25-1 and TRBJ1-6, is EADIYQTPRYLVIGTGKKITLECSQTMGHDKMYWYQQDPGMELHLIHYSYGVNSTEKGDLSSESTVSRIRTEHFPLTLESARPSHTSQYLCASSNRGQVNSPLHFGNGTRLTVT.

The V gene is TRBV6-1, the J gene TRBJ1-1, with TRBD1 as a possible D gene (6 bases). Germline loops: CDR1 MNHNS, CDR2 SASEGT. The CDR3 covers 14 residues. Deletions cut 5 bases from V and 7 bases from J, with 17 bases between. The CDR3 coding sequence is TGTGCCAGCAGTTCGTTAGACAGGCGGCATGAAGCTTTCTTT. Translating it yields CASSSLDRRHEAFF.

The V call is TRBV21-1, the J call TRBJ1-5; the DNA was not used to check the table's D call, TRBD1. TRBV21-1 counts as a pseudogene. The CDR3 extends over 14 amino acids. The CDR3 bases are TGTGCCAGCACCTCGACACAGAGCAATCAGCCCCAGCATTTT. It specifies CASTSTQSNQPQHF.

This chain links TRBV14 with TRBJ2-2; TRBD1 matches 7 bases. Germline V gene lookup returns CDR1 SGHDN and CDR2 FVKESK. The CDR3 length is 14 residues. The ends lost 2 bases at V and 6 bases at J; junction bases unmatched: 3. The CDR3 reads CASSQRQGAGELFF. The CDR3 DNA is TGTGCCAGCAGCCAACGGCAGGGGGCCGGGGAGCTGTTTTTT.